Listed below are T cell receptor beta chains from one sample, sequenced in a study of CD4 T cells in relation to SARS-CoV-2 and coronaviruses. Generated by immunoSEQ multiplex PCR, the TCRdb table keeps only in-frame clones and is missing some. The sample holds 30,000 to 40,000 clones, roughly 80% seen once. For these TCRs, the target antigens are not known. Sequencing was done on a sample of memory CD4+ T cells from PBMCs, cultured in vitro. Receptors originate from an adult with COVID-19. The CDR3 runs from the conserved cysteine through the conserved F or W. D genes are given only for firm matches. Size is stated for part of the rows, as once, few or many counts, or as a class when the clone is expanded.

clone_size	d_call	v_call	j_call	cdr3_aa	cdr3_nt
few	TRBD1	TRBV19	TRBJ1-1	CASSAGGAWTEAFF	TGTGCCAGTAGTGCAGGGGGAGCCTGGACTGAAGCTTTCTTT
-	-	TRBV2	TRBJ2-1	CASSGLYNEQFF	TGTGCCAGCAGTGGACTATACAATGAGCAGTTCTTC
-	-	TRBV5-5	TRBJ2-1	CASSTATEGSYNEQFF	TGTGCCAGCAGCACGGCCACCGAGGGGTCCTACAATGAGCAGTTCTTC
-	TRBD1	TRBV29-1	TRBJ1-1	CSVPRQGGRTEAFF	TGCAGCGTCCCCAGACAGGGAGGTAGGACTGAAGCTTTCTTT
-	-	TRBV7-9	TRBJ2-1	CASSHKRALYNEQFF	TGTGCCAGCAGCCATAAACGAGCCCTATACAATGAGCAGTTCTTC
-	-	TRBV9	TRBJ2-7	CASSVGWGSYEQYF	TGTGCCAGCAGCGTAGGCTGGGGGTCCTACGAGCAGTACTTC
-	TRBD1	TRBV20-1	TRBJ2-7	CSASLSGQVSYEQYF	TGCAGTGCTAGTCTTTCGGGACAGGTTTCTTACGAGCAGTACTTC
-	-	TRBV9	TRBJ2-1	CASSVGLQVGDEQFF	TGTGCCAGCAGCGTAGGGCTACAAGTTGGGGATGAGCAGTTCTTC
-	TRBD1	TRBV5-4	TRBJ1-2	CASSFGTAGSYGYTF	TGTGCCAGCAGCTTCGGGACAGCGGGATCCTATGGCTACACCTTC
-	-	TRBV27	TRBJ1-5	CASSLSWANQPQHF	TGTGCCAGCAGTTTATCGTGGGCCAATCAGCCCCAGCATTTT
-	TRBD2	TRBV4-1	TRBJ2-7	CASSQGYVASGSSYEQYF	TGCGCCAGCAGCCAAGGGTATGTGGCTAGCGGTAGCTCCTACGAGCAGTACTTC
-	-	TRBV19	TRBJ2-2	CASNPGNGELFF	TGTGCCAGTAATCCGGGGAACGGGGAGCTGTTTTTT
-	-	TRBV7-9	TRBJ2-2	CASSFIGGELFF	TGTGCCAGCAGCTTTATCGGCGGGGAGCTGTTTTTT
-	-	TRBV6-2/TRBV6-3	TRBJ2-7	CASSYKGGDYEQYF	TGTGCCAGCAGTTACAAGGGGGGGGACTACGAGCAGTACTTC
-	-	TRBV25-1	TRBJ2-7	CASSDQGDQQYF	TGTGCCAGCAGTGACCAAGGGGACCAGCAGTACTTC
-	-	TRBV24-1	TRBJ2-3	CATSDLQMGPGTDTQYF	TGTGCCACCAGTGATTTGCAAATGGGGCCGGGCACAGATACGCAGTATTTT
-	-	TRBV27	TRBJ2-1	CASRTTSGISYNEQFF	TGTGCCAGCAGGACGACCTCAGGGATCTCCTACAATGAGCAGTTCTTC
few	TRBD1	TRBV12-3/TRBV12-4	TRBJ1-2	CASSQGTGRGYTF	TGTGCCAGCAGTCAAGGGACAGGCCGCGGCTACACCTTC
-	-	TRBV24-1	TRBJ2-7	CATGLTGTRFSYEQYF	TGTGCCACCGGCCTAACGGGAACAAGGTTCTCCTACGAGCAGTACTTC
-	-	TRBV3-1/TRBV3-2	TRBJ1-5	CASSRGTFLDQPQHF	TGTGCCAGCAGCCGAGGGACATTTCTGGATCAGCCCCAGCATTTT
-	-	TRBV3-1/TRBV3-2	TRBJ1-1	CASSQVGGNTEAFF	TGTGCCAGCAGCCAAGTGGGAGGGAACACTGAAGCTTTCTTT
many	-	TRBV7-6	TRBJ1-6	CASSLAAGTGSPLHF	TGTGCCAGCAGCTTAGCGGCAGGGACGGGTTCACCCCTCCACTTT
-	-	TRBV6-5	TRBJ1-2	CASSRGGDWGYTF	TGTGCCAGCAGTCGCGGGGGAGACTGGGGCTACACCTTC
-	-	TRBV25-1	TRBJ2-1	CASSERVF	TGTGCCAGCAGTGAACGGGTCTTC
-	-	TRBV6-2/TRBV6-3	TRBJ2-6	CASSSPTTGSNSGANVLTF	TGTGCCAGCAGCTCCCCCACCACAGGGTCCAACTCTGGGGCCAACGTCCTGACTTTC
-	TRBD2	TRBV27	TRBJ2-7	CASSFFAGALTYEQYF	TGTGCCAGCAGTTTTTTCGCGGGAGCACTTACCTACGAGCAGTACTTC
few	-	TRBV5-1	TRBJ2-2	CASGYGGTGELFF	TGCGCCAGCGGTTACGGGGGCACCGGGGAGCTGTTTTTT
-	-	TRBV15	TRBJ1-2	CATSGSRTYGYTF	TGTGCCACCAGCGGAAGTAGGACCTATGGCTACACCTTC
-	TRBD1	TRBV5-1	TRBJ2-1	CASSTTGTGGSNEQFF	TGCGCCAGCAGCACAACCGGGACAGGGGGCTCCAATGAGCAGTTCTTC
-	-	TRBV7-2	TRBJ2-5	CASSSGLRMVETQYF	TGTGCCAGCAGCTCAGGACTAAGGATGGTAGAGACCCAGTACTTC
-	-	TRBV19	TRBJ1-5	CASSIEVRGNQPQHF	TGTGCCAGTAGTATAGAAGTAAGGGGCAATCAGCCCCAGCATTTT
few	-	TRBV29-1	TRBJ2-7	CSVGKYGAHEQYF	TGCAGCGTTGGTAAATATGGGGCCCACGAGCAGTACTTC
few	TRBD2	TRBV4-3	TRBJ2-3	CASSQVITSGTSTDTQYF	TGCGCCAGCAGCCAAGTGATAACTAGCGGGACTAGCACAGATACGCAGTATTTT
-	-	TRBV29-1	TRBJ1-4	CSAASPAEEKLFF	TGCAGCGCCGCCTCCCCGGCGGAGGAAAAACTGTTTTTT
-	-	TRBV18	TRBJ2-3	CASSPPPSTDTQYF	TGTGCCAGCTCACCACCGCCCAGCACAGATACGCAGTATTTT
-	-	TRBV28	TRBJ1-1	CASSSPGHPPEAFF	TGTGCCAGCAGTTCGCCGGGACACCCTCCTGAAGCTTTCTTT
-	-	TRBV19	TRBJ1-5	CASSMIQANQPQHF	TGTGCCAGTAGTATGATCCAGGCTAATCAGCCCCAGCATTTT
-	-	TRBV12-3/TRBV12-4	TRBJ2-5	CASSLAVETQYF	TGTGCCAGCAGTTTAGCCGTAGAGACCCAGTACTTC
-	-	TRBV3-1/TRBV3-2	TRBJ2-5	CASSQDLDGQETQYF	TGTGCCAGCAGCCAAGATTTGGACGGCCAAGAGACCCAGTACTTC
-	-	TRBV4-3	TRBJ2-5	CASSQDPDPQETQYF	TGCGCCAGCAGCCAAGATCCGGATCCTCAAGAGACCCAGTACTTC
-	TRBD1	TRBV5-4	TRBJ2-1	CASSADRGLGEQFF	TGTGCCAGCAGCGCGGACAGGGGGTTAGGAGAGCAGTTCTTC
-	TRBD1	TRBV15	TRBJ2-2	CATSGTGEARELFF	TGTGCCACCTCCGGGACAGGGGAGGCAAGGGAGCTGTTTTTT
-	-	TRBV15	TRBJ2-2	CATSRDDSFLNTGELFF	TGTGCCACCAGCAGAGATGATAGCTTCCTGAACACCGGGGAGCTGTTTTTT
few	TRBD1	TRBV7-9	TRBJ2-2	CASSLSRGPVGELFF	TGTGCCAGCAGCTTATCCAGGGGGCCGGTCGGGGAGCTGTTTTTT